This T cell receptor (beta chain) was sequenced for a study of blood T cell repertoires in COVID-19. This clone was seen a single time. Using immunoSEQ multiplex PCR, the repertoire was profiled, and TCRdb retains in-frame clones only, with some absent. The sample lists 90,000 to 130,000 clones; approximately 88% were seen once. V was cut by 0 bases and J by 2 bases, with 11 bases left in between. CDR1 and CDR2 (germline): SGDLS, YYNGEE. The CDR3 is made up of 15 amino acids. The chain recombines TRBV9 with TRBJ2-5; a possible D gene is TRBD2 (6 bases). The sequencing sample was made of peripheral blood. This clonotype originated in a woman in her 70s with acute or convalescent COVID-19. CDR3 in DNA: TGTGCCAGCAGCGTAGGGGACTTAAGGCAAGAGACCCAGTACTTC. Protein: CASSVGDLRQETQYF.